This TCR beta chain came from a study of blood T cells in healthy people across ages (dated by TCRdb to 2015 to 2017). Notes on the research overall: Template switching captured roughly one uniquely barcoded TCR beta cDNA molecule per two T cells in model experiments. The donors were divided into four age groups: young (average around 16 years), middle-aged (about 40), aged (around 59) and long-lived (around 80). To avoid experimental bias, donors of different ages were spread randomly across the sequencing lanes. Age-related changes in TCR beta repertoire diversity were measured in the study by deep sequencing normalized with unique cDNA molecular identifiers. For two donors (one aged 18 to 29 and one aged 80 or older), the study analyzed two additional independent replicas of 1 million unique cDNA reads from the same blood draw. Summary of the overall study and its limitations: Since profiling was done on bulk unsorted PBMCs, naive and antigen-experienced compartments could not be conclusively compared. Compared with the aged group, more naive CD4+ T cells, fewer expanded clones and increased TCR diversity were shown by the long-lived group, suggesting age selection. Estimates of total diversity based on one million sequenced T cells were considered lower bounds and underestimates. Because the CMV infection status of the donors was unknown, age-related changes in expanded clonotypes may potentially have been confounded. A strong correlation was found between observed TCR beta diversity and the percentage of naive T cells measured by flow cytometry. Observed TCR beta diversity per million T cells fell roughly linearly with age, and a significant reduction was already apparent by age roughly 40.

Systemically healthy Caucasian individuals from Russia, around 39 in total and aged 6 to 90 years, were included as donors. Each donor gave ten milliliters of peripheral blood, collected into EDTA-treated Vacutainer tubes. PBMCs were isolated by Ficoll-Paque density-gradient centrifugation, with at least 7 million obtained per sample. Trizol reagent was used to extract total RNA from PBMCs, with at least 6 micrograms per sample. Naive CD45RAhigh/CD27high T cell percentages were measured by flow cytometry on a PBMC aliquot from every donor. The table lists this clonotype with a few counts. Its antigen is unknown. No base-level quality is on record; no much larger clone is a single base apart. The germline V gene encodes CDR1 LGHDT and CDR2 YNNKEL (reference sequence). A distance of 10 bases separates the germline ends of V and J, which lose 1 base and 0 bases respectively. The CDR3 sequence holds 15 residues, the cysteine and phenylalanine included. The only DNA kept is the CDR3, 45 bases in frame from the first base.

The library was prepared using 5' RACE. A second PCR of about 7 to 12 cycles was performed with a sample-barcoded 5' primer and a J-beta primer mix. Each TCR beta cDNA molecule received a unique molecular identifier from a template-switch 5' adaptor carrying 12 random nucleotides. At least 2.5 million CDR3-containing paired-end reads were obtained from each sample. The Mint cDNA synthesis kit, primed by a TRBC-specific oligonucleotide, was used to synthesize first-strand cDNA from all RNA. After uracil-DNA glycosylase treatment, a first 18-cycle PCR used universal primers M1SS and BC2_uni_R on all cDNA. The study's own analysis went as follows. Each sample was normalized by randomly selecting 1 million high-quality reads, each carrying a distinct molecular identifier. Instead of being binned into consensus sequences, reads that shared molecular identifiers were thrown out. MiTCR, run with a Q25 quality threshold and the strictest error-elimination algorithm, handled CDR3 identification, clonotype clustering and error correction. Lower-bound total TCR beta diversity was estimated with a nonparametric unseen species model using Euler transformation. TCRdb trimmed public reads at Q25 via fastp, called clones via MiXCR and kept in-frame beta chains. Rows merge per CDR3 protein into single entries with the most common DNA and genes. The V and J calls shown here were made by TCRdb, not taken from the authors' results. This sample lists approximately 2,000,000 distinct CDR3 sequences; roughly 43% were detected once. The biggest ten clones account for under 30% of the sample.

The receptor comes from a human donor in good health. The V and J segments used are TRBV3-1 and TRBJ2-7; the D segment could be TRBD2, given 5 matching bases. Sequencing was done on a sample of blood. The nucleotide sequence is TGTGCCAGCAGCCAAGGAATAGGGAGCTCCTACGAGCAGTACTTC. Its amino acids are CASSQGIGSSYEQYF.